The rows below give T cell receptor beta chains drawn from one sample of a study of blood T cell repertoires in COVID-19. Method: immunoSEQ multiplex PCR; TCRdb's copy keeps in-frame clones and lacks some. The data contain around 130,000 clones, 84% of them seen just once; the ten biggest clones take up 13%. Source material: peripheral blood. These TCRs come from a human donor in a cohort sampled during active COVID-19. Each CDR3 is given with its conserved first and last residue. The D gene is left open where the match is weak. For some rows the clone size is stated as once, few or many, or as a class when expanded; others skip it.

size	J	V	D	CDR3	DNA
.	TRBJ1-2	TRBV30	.	CAWSLAYGYTF	TGTGCCTGGAGCCTAGCTTATGGCTACACCTTC
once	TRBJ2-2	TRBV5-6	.	CASSFIPGELFF	TGTGCCAGCAGCTTCATTCCCGGGGAGCTGTTTTTT
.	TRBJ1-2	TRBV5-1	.	CASSLADTGNYGYTF	TGCGCCAGCAGCTTGGCCGATACAGGGAACTATGGCTACACCTTC
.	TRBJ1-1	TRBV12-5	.	CASGLSPGGMNTEAFF	TGTGCTAGTGGTTTGTCACCCGGGGGAATGAACACTGAAGCTTTCTTT
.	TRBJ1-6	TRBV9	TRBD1	CASSLTDRGGNSPLHF	TGTGCCAGCAGCCTTACTGACAGGGGCGGAAATTCACCCCTCCACTTT
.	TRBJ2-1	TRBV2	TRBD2	CASSEGGGSYNEQFF	TGTGCCAGCAGTGAGGGCGGGGGCTCCTACAATGAGCAGTTCTTC
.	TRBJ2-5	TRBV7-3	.	CASSSDYQETQYF	TGTGCCAGCAGCTCCGACTACCAAGAGACCCAGTACTTC
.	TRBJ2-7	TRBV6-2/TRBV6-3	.	CASSYPEVGGVHYEQYF	TGTGCCAGCAGTTACCCGGAGGTAGGCGGGGTACACTACGAGCAGTACTTC
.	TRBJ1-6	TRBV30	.	CAWSVLSSYNSPLHF	TGTGCCTGGAGTGTATTGAGCTCCTATAATTCACCCCTCCACTTT
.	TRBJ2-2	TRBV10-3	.	CAIKGGASGELFF	TGTGCCATTAAAGGGGGGGCATCCGGGGAGCTGTTTTTT
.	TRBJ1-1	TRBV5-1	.	CASSLINFRDTEAFF	TGCGCCAGCAGCTTGATCAATTTCAGGGACACTGAAGCTTTCTTT
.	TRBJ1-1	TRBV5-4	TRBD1	CASSLAGTGGMNTEAFF	TGTGCCAGCAGCTTGGCCGGGACAGGGGGGATGAACACTGAAGCTTTCTTT
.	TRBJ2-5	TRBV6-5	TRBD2	CASSDPTGGGETQYF	TGTGCCAGCAGCGACCCCACCGGCGGGGGTGAGACCCAGTACTTC
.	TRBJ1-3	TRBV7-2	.	CASSPGGNTIYF	TGTGCCAGCAGCCCAGGGGGAAACACCATATATTTT
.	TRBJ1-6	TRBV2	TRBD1	CASSDDRDLSPLHF	TGTGCCAGCAGCGATGACAGGGATTTATCACCCCTCCACTTT
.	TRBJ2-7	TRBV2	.	CASKDFGNSYEQYF	TGTGCCAGCAAAGATTTCGGGAATTCCTACGAGCAGTACTTC
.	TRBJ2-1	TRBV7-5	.	CAPLAGISYNEQFF	TGTGCCCCACTAGCGGGGATATCCTACAATGAGCAGTTCTTC
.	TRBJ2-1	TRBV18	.	CASSPVPSARLTYNEQFF	TGTGCCAGCTCACCAGTGCCTAGCGCCCGTCTTACCTACAATGAGCAGTTCTTC
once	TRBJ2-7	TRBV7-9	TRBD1	CASSFPGQSYEQYF	TGTGCCAGCAGCTTTCCGGGACAGTCCTACGAGCAGTACTTC
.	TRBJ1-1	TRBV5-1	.	CASSRTAGTEAFF	TGCGCCAGCAGCCGGACCGCGGGTACTGAAGCTTTCTTT
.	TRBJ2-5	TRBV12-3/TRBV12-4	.	CASSLNQVETQYF	TGTGCCAGCAGTTTGAACCAGGTGGAGACCCAGTACTTC